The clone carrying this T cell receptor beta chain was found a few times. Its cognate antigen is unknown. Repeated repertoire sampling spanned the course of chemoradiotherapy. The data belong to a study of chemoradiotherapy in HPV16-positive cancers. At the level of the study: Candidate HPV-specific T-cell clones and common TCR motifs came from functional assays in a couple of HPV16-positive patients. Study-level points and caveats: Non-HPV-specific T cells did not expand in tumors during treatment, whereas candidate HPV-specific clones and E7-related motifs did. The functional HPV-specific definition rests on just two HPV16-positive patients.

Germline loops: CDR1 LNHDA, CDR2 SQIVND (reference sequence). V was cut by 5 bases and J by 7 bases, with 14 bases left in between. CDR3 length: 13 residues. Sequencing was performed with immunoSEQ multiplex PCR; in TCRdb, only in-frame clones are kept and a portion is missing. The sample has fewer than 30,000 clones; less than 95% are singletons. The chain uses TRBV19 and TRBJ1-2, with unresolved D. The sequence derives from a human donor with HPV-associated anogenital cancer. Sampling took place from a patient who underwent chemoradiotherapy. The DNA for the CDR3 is TGTGCCAGTAGTCCCGACACTTACGCTGGCTACACCTTC. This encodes CASSPDTYAGYTF.